This TCR beta chain was sequenced in a study of Ad26.COV2.S vaccination and SARS-CoV-2 variants. Study-wide points: Breadth measured for non-spike TCRs was similar across vaccine and placebo recipients. The TCR breadth and depth analyses may have understated or missed part of the total T cell responses.

Concerning this clone itself: Its antigen is unidentified.

CDR3 length equals 15 residues. CDR1 and CDR2 from the germline V gene are LGHDT and YNNKEL (reference sequence). The V end lost 4 bases, the J end lost 2 bases, and 15 bases lay between the germline ends. Data came from immunoSEQ multiplex PCR; TCRdb stores just in-frame clones and leaves some out. The data hold some 180,000 clones, with around 88% observed a single time. The chain links TRBV3-1 (or the pseudogene TRBV3-2) to TRBJ2-7; D remains unclear. The sample here was peripheral blood, taken after recovery from COVID-19. This clonotype was obtained from a human donor who had recovered from COVID-19. CDR3 loop: CASSPQPAEAYEQYF. The CDR3, as DNA: TGTGCCAGCAGCCCACAGCCGGCAGAGGCCTACGAGCAGTACTTC.